This T cell receptor (beta chain) was retrieved from a study of blood T cell repertoires in COVID-19. Measured with immunoSEQ multiplex PCR; TCRdb has only the in-frame clones, and not every one. The sample carries roughly 70,000 clones, about 73% recorded once. The CDR3 sequence is 13 residues long. Germline V lookup: CDR1 MNHEY, CDR2 SVGAGI. A note on this clone: One junction end does not reproduce the germline sequence, and a read error may be involved.

Sequenced input: peripheral blood. The sequence was collected from a man in his 60s with acute or convalescent COVID-19. The genes are TRBV6-5 and TRBJ1-5, with D possibly being TRBD1 (6 bases). The CDR3 loop is CASSPQGNQPQHF. The CDR3 bases are TGTGCCAGCAGTCCACAGGGCAACCAGCCCCAGCATTTT.